Following are 15 T cell receptor beta chains from one sample sequenced in a study of T-cell memory formation after mild COVID-19 listed by TCRdb under 2021. The protocol used for the library was 5' RACE. Sequencing relied on an Illumina NovaSeq 6000. In-frame beta chains were kept once TCRdb had trimmed the public reads at Q25 with fastp and called clones with MiXCR. Rows with a matching CDR3 protein are joined into one entry that keeps the most common DNA and genes. Present in this sample are a few hundred thousand distinct CDR3 sequences, over 15% of which were seen just once. Around a fifth of the sample is taken by the ten largest. Source material: PBMCs or a T cell subset sorted from them (not recorded which). These receptors all stem from a man between 18 and 35 years old who had mild COVID-19 (a few samples of this study predate the infection). The sample titles of this study are shuffled in the database, so cell type and time point are left out; the donor was told from shared clones.

This clonotype was detected once. The chain couples TRBV6-1 to TRBJ1-6; D is possibly TRBD1 (5 bases). V lost 3 bases, J lost 7 bases, and 16 bases lay in between. The CDR3 totals 16 residues. Per germline, CDR1 MNHNS and CDR2 SASEGT. CDR3 DNA sequence: TGTGCCAGCAGTGATATGGCCGGGACGGGCAATTCACCCCTCCACTTT. Its protein is CASSDMAGTGNSPLHF.

This clonotype was detected a few times. The rearrangement uses TRBV18 and TRBJ2-7, with TRBD1 matching 7 bases. Trimming took 3 bases from V and 3 from J; bases not matched to a gene: 11. Per germline, CDR1 KGHSH and CDR2 LQKENI. This CDR3 comprises 16 residues. The CDR3 region has the DNA TGTGCCAGCTCACCTAGACAGGGTACCGGTCTCTACGAGCAGTACGTC. Translation gives CASSPRQGTGLYEQYV.

This clonotype was observed a few times. V and J are TRBV4-1 and TRBJ2-5, with TRBD2 matching 7 bases. V was pared by 2 bases and J by 3 bases, with 9 bases of the junction left unmatched. Germline CDR1 MGHRA, CDR2 YSYEKL. The CDR3 has 16 residues. CDR3 coding DNA: TGCGCCAGCAGCCAACCCTCTACCGCGGGGGAAGAGACCCAGTACTTC. Amino acid sequence: CASSQPSTAGEETQYF.

This clonotype has just a few counts. The J gene is TRBJ1-6, the V gene TRBV4-3; D perhaps matches TRBD1 (5 bases). The CDR3 has 14 amino acids. V was clipped by 4 bases and J by 8 bases, with 12 bases between them. Per germline, CDR1 LGHNA and CDR2 YSLEER. CDR3 sequence reads: CASSPQGLHSPLHF. Written as DNA, the CDR3 is TGCGCCAGCAGCCCCCAGGGCCTCCATTCACCCCTCCACTTT.

This chain uses TRBV7-3 with TRBJ2-1; D is possibly TRBD2 (6 bases). The length of the CDR3 is 13 residues. V was pared by 5 bases and J by 9 bases, with 14 bases between. Germline CDR1 reads SGHTA; CDR2 reads FQGTGA. The CDR3 nucleotides read TGTGCCAGCAGCCAAGGGTTGGGGGGTGAGCAGTTCTTC. Translating gives CASSQGLGGEQFF.

V gene TRBV5-1 combines with J gene TRBJ1-1; D gene unclear. V was cut by 2 bases and J by 1 base, with 6 bases left in between. The CDR3 extends over 13 amino acids. Germline assignment: CDR1 SGHRS and CDR2 YFSETQ. The CDR3 loop reads CASSFHGNTEAFF. In nucleotides, the CDR3 is TGCGCCAGCAGCTTTCATGGGAACACTGAAGCTTTCTTT. The full variable domain, its missing parts supplied by reference TRBV5-1 and TRBJ1-1, is KAGVTQTPRYLIKTRGQQVTLSCSPISGHRSVSWYQQTPGQGLQFLFEYFSETQRNKGNFPGRFSGRQFSNSRSEMNVSTLELGDSALYLCASSFHGNTEAFFGQGTRLTVV.

V gene TRBV6-9 combines with J gene TRBJ1-5; 8 positions agree with TRBD1. Germline V gives CDR1 MNHGY, CDR2 SVAAGI. The trim removed 6 bases at V and 4 bases at J, leaving 5 bases unmatched. The CDR3 runs 14 residues. CDR3 sequence reads: CASRDWTGNQPQHF. The CDR3 DNA sequence: TGTGCCAGCAGAGATTGGACAGGGAATCAGCCCCAGCATTTT.

The chain employs TRBV5-1 and TRBJ2-5; 7 nucleotides line up with TRBD2. Trimming removed 4 bases from V and 5 bases from J; junction bases left unmatched: 8. The length of the CDR3 is 14 residues. CDR1 and CDR2 (germline): SGHRS, YFSETQ. CDR3 coding DNA: TGCGCCAGCAGCGATCAGACTAGCACGGAGACCCAGTACTTC. This sequence encodes CASSDQTSTETQYF.

This chain uses TRBV6-6 with TRBJ2-7; TRBD1 agrees at 7 bases. V lost 6 bases, J lost 1 base, and 6 bases stayed unmatched. The CDR3 has 14 residues. In germline, CDR1 is MNHNY, CDR2 SVGAGI (reference sequence). The CDR3 spells CASRITTGSYEQYV. The CDR3 coding sequence is TGTGCCAGCAGGATAACGACAGGGTCCTACGAGCAGTACGTC.

This clonotype was found a few times. The chain links TRBV5-1 to TRBJ1-4; no firm D call. The CDR3 has 16 residues. Germline V lookup: CDR1 SGHRS, CDR2 YFSETQ. V was trimmed by 4 bases and J by 2 bases, leaving 15 bases between them. The CDR3 sequence is CASSPVPGGTNEKLFF. The DNA for the CDR3 is TGCGCCAGCAGCCCTGTTCCAGGAGGGACTAATGAAAAACTGTTTTTT.

This clonotype was counted at least ten times. The chain uses TRBV6-5 and TRBJ1-1, with no clear D. The germline V gene has CDR1 MNHEY and CDR2 SVGAGI. Trimming left V 1 base short and J 4 bases short, with 7 bases between. The CDR3 contains 13 residues. In DNA, the CDR3 is TGTGCCAGCAGTTACTACCCCCGCACTGAAGCTTTCTTT. It translates to CASSYYPRTEAFF.

The V call is TRBV7-9, the J call TRBJ2-3; 7 bases fit TRBD2. Germline V lookup: CDR1 SEHNR, CDR2 FQNEAQ (reference sequence). This CDR3 has 17 amino acids. V was pared by 3 bases and J by 0 bases, with 9 bases of the junction left unmatched. The chain's CDR3 is CASSLLRLAVSTDTQYF. CDR3 sequence (DNA): TGTGCCAGCAGCTTGCTACGACTAGCCGTTAGCACAGATACGCAGTATTTT.

This chain uses TRBV29-1 with TRBJ2-7; D gene ambiguous. CDR3 size: 14 residues. The germline V gene has CDR1 SQVTM and CDR2 ANQGSEA. Trimming removed 6 bases at V and 4 bases at J, with 19 bases between. CDR3 amino acids: CSVRTKLGGYEQYV. CDR3 coding DNA: TGCAGCGTCCGGACGAAGTTAGGCGGATACGAGCAGTACGTC.

This clonotype was seen a few times. The chain uses TRBV29-1 and TRBJ2-3; D ambiguous. This CDR3 spans 12 amino acids. V was cut by 7 bases and J by 9 bases, with 17 bases left in between. Germline values: CDR1 SQVTM, CDR2 ANQGSEA. The CDR3 here is CSASATDITQYF. DNA of the CDR3: TGCAGCGCCTCCGCGACCGACATAACGCAGTATTTT.

CDR3 amino acids: CASSHRGGYGYTF. The CDR3 nucleotides are TGTGCCAGCAGCCACAGGGGAGGGTATGGCTACACCTTC. The chain carries TRBV27 and TRBJ1-2; 7 bases map to TRBD1. With V trimmed by 6 bases and J by 5 bases, 6 bases remained unmatched. This CDR3 contains 13 residues. Germline-derived CDR1 and CDR2 are MNHEY and SMNVEV (reference sequence).